The 24 T cell receptor beta chains below were found in one sample sequenced in a study of T cell changes during pregnancy in multiple sclerosis. The repertoire was sequenced with immunoSEQ multiplex PCR; TCRdb's copy has only in-frame clones and lacks some. The sample carries about 32,000 clones, roughly 87% recorded once. The material was CD8+ T cells from peripheral blood mononuclear cells, obtained in the third trimester of pregnancy. The receptors stem from a female donor with multiple sclerosis, enrolled in a pregnancy study.

The chain joins TRBV6-4 to TRBJ2-2, with 8 bases fitting TRBD1. J lost 5 bases, V lost 0 bases, and 8 bases had no gene match. Germline V gene sequence: CDR1 MRHNA, CDR2 SNTAGT. The CDR3 runs 17 residues. The CDR3 region is CASSDSWTGLGTGELFF. CDR3 bases: TGTGCCAGCAGTGACTCCTGGACAGGGCTGGGAACCGGGGAGCTGTTTTTT.

This clone was detected only once. V gene TRBV16 combines with J gene TRBJ1-1; D not certain. The CDR3 is 14 residues long. Trimming shortened V by 0 bases and J by 2 bases, and 7 bases separated the two germline ends. Per the germline V gene, CDR1 is KGHSY and CDR2 is FQNENV. The CDR3 loop is CASSQSPKNTEAFF. CDR3 nucleotide sequence: TGTGCCAGCAGCCAATCCCCTAAAAACACTGAAGCTTTCTTT.

This clone has just a few counts. The CDR3 sequence: CASKSSSYNSPLHF. The CDR3 DNA sequence: TGTGCCAGCAAGTCGAGCTCCTATAATTCACCCCTCCACTTT. The genes are TRBV7-6 and TRBJ1-6; D call uncertain. Germline CDR1 SGHVS, CDR2 FNYEAQ. The CDR3 extends over 14 amino acids. The V and J ends lost 7 bases and 0 bases respectively, with 7 bases between them.

This chain connects TRBV9 to TRBJ2-6, with 12 bases matching TRBD1. Trimming took 3 bases from V and 0 from J; bases not matched to a gene: 13. The V gene's germline CDR1 is SGDLS and CDR2 YYNGEE. The CDR3 loop spans 21 amino acids. CDR3 loop: CASSDRGTGGDFTSGANVLTF. CDR3 nucleotide sequence: TGTGCCAGCAGCGACCGGGGGACAGGGGGCGATTTCACCTCTGGGGCCAACGTCCTGACTTTC. The whole variable domain, remainder taken from reference TRBV9 and TRBJ2-6, is DSGVTQTPKHLITATGQRVTLRCSPRSGDLSVYWYQQSLDQGLQFLIQYYNGEERAKGNILERFSAQQFPDLHSELNLSSLELGDSALYFCASSDRGTGGDFTSGANVLTFGAGSRLTVL.

The chain couples TRBV5-1 to TRBJ1-1; D gene uncertain. This CDR3 contains 16 residues. CDR1 and CDR2 from the germline V gene are SGHRS and YFSETQ. V was pared by 0 bases and J by 0 bases, with 12 bases between. The CDR3 DNA reads as TGCGCCAGCAGCTTGGACTCGGAGGCTATGAACACTGAAGCTTTCTTT. Its protein product is CASSLDSEAMNTEAFF.

The J gene is TRBJ2-7, the V gene TRBV5-6, with D tentatively TRBD1 (6 bases). V lost 10 bases to trimming and J lost 2 bases, with 16 bases between them. There are 13 residues in the CDR3. Germline values: CDR1 SGHDT, CDR2 YYEEEE. CDR3 bases: TGTGCCTCCGGCTTAGGACAGACCTACGAGCAGTACTTC. The encoded protein is CASGLGQTYEQYF. Supplemented by reference TRBV5-6 and TRBJ2-7, the full variable domain reads DAGVTQSPTHLIKTRGQQVTLRCSPKSGHDTVSWYQQALGQGPQFIFQYYEEEERQRGNFPDRFSGHQFPNYSSELNVNALLLGDSALYLCASGLGQTYEQYFGPGTRLTVT.

The chain links TRBV15 to TRBJ2-1; D might be TRBD1 (5 bases). This CDR3 has 15 amino acids. Trimming left V 6 bases short and J 2 bases short, with 14 bases between. Germline V CDR1 and CDR2: LNHNV, YYDKDF (reference sequence). CDR3 bases: TGTGCCACCAGTCAAACAGGATATACCTACAATGAGCAGTTCTTC. Amino acids: CATSQTGYTYNEQFF.

The V gene is TRBV7-9, the J gene TRBJ2-5, with 10 bases fitting TRBD2. The CDR3 loop spans 17 amino acids. Germline V lookup: CDR1 SEHNR, CDR2 FQNEAQ (reference sequence). V dropped 5 bases and J dropped 2; count of bases not matched to a gene: 11. CDR3 in amino acids: CASSPLPGTSVQETQYF. DNA of the CDR3: TGTGCCAGCAGCCCCCTCCCCGGGACTAGCGTACAAGAGACCCAGTACTTC.

This chain links TRBV19 with TRBJ2-1; 8 nucleotides align to TRBD2. The J segment lost 8 bases and the V segment lost 1 base, leaving 4 bases of the junction unmatched. Germline V gene data show CDR1 as LNHDA and CDR2 as SQIVND (reference sequence). The CDR3 length is 14 residues. CDR3 in DNA: TGTGCCAGTAGTATAGCGGGGGGGGCGTATGAGCAGTTCTTC. It yields the protein CASSIAGGAYEQFF.

V usage is TRBV7-2 and J usage is TRBJ2-7, with TRBD2 matching 8 bases. This CDR3 spans 14 amino acids. The germline V gene encodes CDR1 SGHTA and CDR2 FQGNSA. V trimming: 4 bases; J trimming: 4 bases; junction bases outside the gene matches: 6. CDR3 sequence reads: CASSSSSGWYEQYF. CDR3 nucleotides: TGTGCCAGCAGCTCATCTAGCGGGTGGTACGAGCAGTACTTC.

The CDR3 DNA sequence: TGTGCCAGCAGCTTAGTAGCGGGGGAGAATCGCAATGAGCAGTTCTTC. It translates to CASSLVAGENRNEQFF. V usage is TRBV7-9 and J usage is TRBJ2-1; 9 nucleotides agree with TRBD2. The CDR3 runs 16 residues. J was trimmed by 6 bases and V by 1 base; bases with no gene match: 7. Germline CDR1 reads SEHNR; CDR2 reads FQNEAQ (reference sequence). Full variable domain (outside the CDR3, taken from reference TRBV7-9 and TRBJ2-1): DTGVSQNPRHKITKRGQNVTFRCDPISEHNRLYWYRQTLGQGPEFLTYFQNEAQLEKSRLLSDRFSAERPKGSFSTLEIQRTEQGDSAMYLCASSLVAGENRNEQFFGPGTRLTVL.

The chain uses TRBV29-1 and TRBJ2-3, with TRBD2 matching over 7 bases. V shed 3 bases, J shed 3 bases, and the junction held 9 bases outside the gene matches. The germline gives CDR1 SQVTM, CDR2 ANQGSEA. The CDR3 is 15 amino acids. The CDR3 DNA reads as TGCAGCGTTGAGGATAGCTGGGGAGGGACAGATACGCAGTATTTT. This translates into CSVEDSWGGTDTQYF.

The genes are TRBV6-1 and TRBJ2-7; tentatively, D is TRBD1 (5 bases). CDR1 and CDR2 (germline): MNHNS, SASEGT. V shed 8 bases and J shed 4 bases, with 12 bases lying between them. This CDR3 region has 12 residues. CDR3 sequence: CASGRQIYEQYF. Written as DNA, the CDR3 is TGTGCCAGCGGGCGACAGATTTACGAGCAGTACTTC.

This chain connects TRBV27 to TRBJ2-7; 10 nucleotides align to TRBD1. The CDR3 spans 16 residues. Germline-derived CDR1 and CDR2 are MNHEY and SMNVEV (reference sequence). V dropped 4 bases and J dropped 5; count of bases not matched to a gene: 11. The CDR3 bases are TGTGCCAGCAGTTCCCTTGGGACAGGGGTAATCCACGAGCAGTACTTC. It is translated as CASSSLGTGVIHEQYF.

The chain links TRBV28 to TRBJ2-1; D remains ambiguous. The CDR3 length is 14 residues. CDR1 MDHEN and CDR2 SYDVKM come from the germline V gene. The V end lost 10 bases, the J end lost 5 bases, and 18 bases lay between the germline ends. The CDR3 sequence is CAITNPAGHNEQFF. For the CDR3, the DNA is TGTGCCATCACAAATCCGGCAGGCCACAATGAGCAGTTCTTC.

This clone is medium-sized by share. The CDR3 DNA is TGTGCCAGCAGTTTAAGCGGGGGGAACTATGGCTACACCTTC. Residues: CASSLSGGNYGYTF. V gene TRBV28 combines with J gene TRBJ1-2, with D maybe TRBD1 (5 bases). Germline values: CDR1 MDHEN, CDR2 SYDVKM. The CDR3 runs 14 residues. Trimming took off 2 bases at V and 2 bases at J, with 9 bases between the two ends.

V usage is TRBV9 and J usage is TRBJ2-3; 9 bases are a match to TRBD2. This CDR3 is built from 16 residues. Germline V gene lookup returns CDR1 SGDLS and CDR2 YYNGEE. Trimming removed 0 bases from V and 3 bases from J; junction bases left unmatched: 5. Written as DNA, the CDR3 is TGTGCCAGCAGCGTAGACAGCGGGGGGTTAACAGATACGCAGTATTTT. As protein: CASSVDSGGLTDTQYF.

This chain links TRBV5-6 with TRBJ1-4, with 7 bases fitting TRBD1. Germline V gene lookup returns CDR1 SGHDT and CDR2 YYEEEE. Losses at the gene ends were 2 bases for V and 3 bases for J; bases not matched to a gene: 4. The CDR3 consists of 15 residues. Here the CDR3 reads CASSFTGVANEKLFF. CDR3 DNA: TGTGCCAGCAGCTTCACAGGGGTTGCTAATGAAAAACTGTTTTTT.

This chain connects TRBV5-1 to TRBJ2-1; 11 bases are shared with TRBD2. The J segment lost 3 bases and the V segment lost 3 bases, leaving 5 bases of the junction unmatched. Germline CDR1 SGHRS, CDR2 YFSETQ. The length of the CDR3 is 16 residues. CDR3 in amino acids: CASSSGTSGFYNEQFF. The DNA of the CDR3 is TGCGCCAGCAGCTCCGGGACTAGCGGATTCTACAATGAGCAGTTCTTC.

V gene TRBV19 combines with J gene TRBJ2-3, with 12 bases matching TRBD2. Germline values: CDR1 LNHDA, CDR2 SQIVND (reference sequence). The CDR3 length is 16 residues. J was trimmed by 0 bases and V by 5 bases; bases with no gene match: 3. The CDR3 loop is CASSVGLAGSTDTQYF. The CDR3 bases are TGTGCCAGTAGTGTCGGACTAGCGGGGAGCACAGATACGCAGTATTTT.

This clone was counted a few times. The chain couples TRBV19 to TRBJ1-6; weak D call: TRBD1 (5 bases). There are 14 residues in the CDR3. The V and J ends lost 11 bases and 1 base respectively, with 12 bases between them. Germline V gene data show CDR1 as LNHDA and CDR2 as SQIVND (reference sequence). CDR3 DNA sequence: TGTGCCTCCCCGGGGGGATCCTATAATTCACCCCTCCACTTT. It is translated as CASPGGSYNSPLHF.

The chain joins TRBV9 to TRBJ2-5; perhaps TRBD2 as D (5 bases). Germline loops: CDR1 SGDLS, CDR2 YYNGEE. CDR3 size: 14 residues. The germline V and J ends were trimmed by 4 bases and 2 bases, with 12 bases remaining between them. The CDR3 DNA reads as TGTGCCAGCAGCAAGTATAGGAGGCAAGAGACCCAGTACTTC. It is translated as CASSKYRRQETQYF.

The rearrangement joins TRBV2 to TRBJ2-7, with 7 bases matching TRBD2. In germline, CDR1 is SNHLY, CDR2 FYNNEI. The CDR3 length is 15 residues. The V gene end was trimmed by 1 base and the J gene end by 2 bases; junction bases not matched to a gene: 5. Here the CDR3 reads CASSEEAGRAYEQYF. The CDR3 nucleotides are TGTGCCAGCAGTGAAGAAGCGGGAAGGGCCTACGAGCAGTACTTC.

This chain joins TRBV4-2 and TRBJ2-7; perhaps TRBD2 as D (7 bases). V lost 4 bases to trimming and J lost 5 bases, with 21 bases between them. The germline CDR1 and CDR2 sequences are LGHNA and YNFKEQ. This CDR3 spans 16 amino acids. The DNA for the CDR3 is TGTGCCAGCAGCCTATACCGCGGGGGCCCGGGGAACGAGCAGTACTTC. It encodes CASSLYRGGPGNEQYF.